These 12 T cell receptor beta chains were sequenced from one sample in a study. TCRdb re-derived calls from the RT-PCR reads in MiXCR, one entry per CDR3 protein. The sample lists about 680,000 distinct CDR3 sequences, approximately 15% seen once, with just over 3.5% in the top ten. Source material: memory CD4+ T cells from blood. Every receptor here comes from a female donor in good health, serving as a healthy control.

This clonotype was observed a handful of times. V is TRBV20-1 and J is TRBJ2-7; 9 nucleotides align to TRBD1. V lost 7 bases, J lost 2 bases, and 6 bases stayed unmatched. The CDR3 totals 13 residues. Germline lookup yields CDR1 DFQATT and CDR2 SNEGSKA (reference sequence). The CDR3 sequence is CSVGQGPTYEQYF. For the CDR3, the DNA is TGCAGTGTTGGACAGGGGCCAACCTACGAGCAGTACTTC.

J is TRBJ2-3 and V is TRBV12-3 or TRBV12-4, with TRBD2 identical over 9 bases. The CDR3 has 15 amino acids. V shed 6 bases, J shed 3 bases, and the junction held 7 bases outside the gene matches. The CDR3: CASRATSGTTDTQYF. In DNA, the CDR3 is TGTGCCAGCAGGGCGACTAGCGGAACAACAGATACGCAGTATTTT.

In its sample, this clonotype was seen a few times. The chain is built from TRBV12-3 or TRBV12-4 and TRBJ2-3, with TRBD1 matching 9 bases. This CDR3 has 14 amino acids. The junction had 4 bases not matched to a gene; V was cut back by 6 bases and J by 3 bases. Here the CDR3 reads CASRWTGVTDTQYF. DNA for the CDR3: TGTGCCAGCAGGTGGACAGGGGTAACAGATACGCAGTATTTT.

This chain links TRBV5-1 with TRBJ1-1, with D uncertain. V lost 5 bases and J lost 2, with 10 bases in between. The germline V gene has CDR1 SGHRS and CDR2 YFSETQ. The CDR3 totals 13 residues. The CDR3 region has the DNA TGCGCCAGCAGGCTTACAACCAACACTGAAGCTTTCTTT. It yields the protein CASRLTTNTEAFF.

The sample holds a few counts of this clonotype. The V call is TRBV3-1, the J call TRBJ2-1, with TRBD2 matching over 8 bases. CDR3 length equals 16 residues. The germline CDR1 and CDR2 sequences are LGHDT and YNNKEL (reference sequence). V was clipped by 6 bases and J by 0 bases; unmatched bases: 7. CDR3 region: CASRGGGPSSYNEQFF. CDR3 DNA: TGTGCCAGCAGGGGCGGGGGGCCTAGCTCCTACAATGAGCAGTTCTTC.

This clonotype was counted at least ten times. The genes are TRBV11-3 and TRBJ1-1; D not certain. CDR3 length: 13 residues. Germline V gene lookup returns CDR1 SGHNT and CDR2 YENEEA. Trimming pared 0 bases from V and 1 base from J, leaving 3 bases between. In DNA, the CDR3 is TGTGCCAGCAGCTTAGACACGAACACTGAAGCTTTCTTT. Translated: CASSLDTNTEAFF. Using reference TRBV11-3 and TRBJ1-1 for the parts outside the CDR3, the full variable domain is EAGVVQSPRYKIIEKKQPVAFWCNPISGHNTLYWYLQNLGQGPELLIRYENEEAVDDSQLPKDRFSAERLKGVDSTLKIQPAELGDSAVYLCASSLDTNTEAFFGQGTRLTVV.

This clonotype was found a few times. The chain couples TRBV20-1 to TRBJ1-1; no reliable D call. Trimming stripped 3 bases from V and 7 bases from J, with 12 bases between. Germline lookup yields CDR1 DFQATT and CDR2 SNEGSKA (reference sequence). The CDR3 contains 12 residues. The CDR3 is CSASVWGVEAFF. CDR3 coding DNA: TGCAGTGCTAGTGTGTGGGGAGTTGAAGCTTTCTTT.

This clonotype has only a few counts. At one end the junction does not follow the germline gene, possibly because of a read error. The V gene is TRBV20-1, the J gene TRBJ1-6; D is ambiguous. This CDR3 has 10 amino acids. Per the germline V gene, CDR1 is DFQATT and CDR2 is SNEGSKA (reference sequence). Here the CDR3 DNA reads TGCAGTGCTAGGAGGGAGACGGTAGAGTTT. Residues: CSARRETVEF.

This clonotype was seen ten or more times. The gene calls are TRBV10-3 and TRBJ1-2, with a possible D match to TRBD1 (5 bases). The CDR3 has 16 residues. The germline V gene has CDR1 ENHRY and CDR2 SYGVKD. Trimming shortened V by 0 bases and J by 2 bases, and 13 bases separated the two germline ends. CDR3 bases: TGTGCCATCAGTGAGTCGAGGTCGGGACTCAACTATGGCTACACCTTC. Translating it yields CAISESRSGLNYGYTF.

This clonotype was observed a few times. This sequence joins TRBV20-1 and TRBJ2-1; 11 bases agree with TRBD2. The CDR3 extends over 13 amino acids. With 4 bases clipped from V and 6 bases from J, the junction kept 2 bases outside the gene matches. In germline, CDR1 is DFQATT, CDR2 SNEGSKA (reference sequence). The CDR3 protein is CSATGTSGNEQFF. The CDR3 DNA is TGCAGTGCTACCGGGACTAGCGGCAATGAGCAGTTCTTC.

The chain is built from TRBV30 and TRBJ1-1, with TRBD1 as a possible D gene (5 bases). The germline gives CDR1 GTSNPN, CDR2 SVGIG (reference sequence). The CDR3 extends over 13 amino acids. V was trimmed by 4 bases and J by 4 bases, leaving 13 bases between them. The CDR3 loop is CAWTLRATTEAFF. DNA for the CDR3: TGTGCCTGGACCCTCAGGGCGACCACTGAAGCTTTCTTT.

V gene TRBV11-2 combines with J gene TRBJ2-3; unclear D gene. Germline CDR1 and CDR2: SGHAT and FQNNGV. V was pared by 8 bases and J by 2 bases, with 11 bases between. This CDR3 is built from 13 residues. The chain's CDR3 is CASLRTTTDTQYF. In DNA form, the CDR3 reads TGTGCCAGCCTAAGAACTACCACAGATACGCAGTATTTT.